Sequencing of this T cell receptor (beta chain) was carried out in a study of shared clonotypes between healthy human individuals. In this sample, this clone turned up a few times. Profiling relied on immunoSEQ multiplex PCR, and the TCRdb table lists in-frame clones only, not all of them. The sample lists fewer than 650,000 clones, around three quarters occurring once. Per the germline V gene, CDR1 is GTSNPN and CDR2 is SVGIG (reference sequence). Trimming took off 6 bases at V and 2 bases at J, with 10 bases between the two ends. The CDR3 is 12 amino acids. The receptor was derived from a woman in her thirties or forties in good health. Some clones in this sample may be carry-over from other donors' samples. The sequenced sample consisted of PBMCs. The chain combines TRBV30 with TRBJ1-1; D might be TRBD1 (5 bases). As DNA, the CDR3 is TGTGCCTGCAGCCGGGACAACACTGAAGCTTTCTTT. Protein: CACSRDNTEAFF.